The next 25 T cell receptor beta chains were all read from a single sample in a study of T cells in Graves' hyperthyroidism and ophthalmopathy. TCR beta CDR3 regions were amplified from RNA. Researchers ran a first-round RT-PCR on the TCR CDR3 using the HTBI primer set. MiXCR, applied by TCRdb to the multiplex PCR reads, yields one record per CDR3 protein. Among roughly 160,000 distinct CDR3 sequences, about a tenth were seen once, and the ten largest hold over 20%. Input material: blood. These receptors all come from a woman in her late teens or twenties with Graves' hyperthyroidism that later progressed to Graves' ophthalmopathy.

This clonotype was recorded at least ten times. This CDR3 reads CSASGTGAYEQYF. In DNA form, the CDR3 reads TGCAGTGCTTCCGGGACGGGGGCCTACGAGCAGTACTTC. V is TRBV20-1 and J is TRBJ2-7; tentatively, D is TRBD2 (6 bases). The CDR3 extends over 13 amino acids. Germline CDR1 DFQATT, CDR2 SNEGSKA (reference sequence). V lost 5 bases to trimming and J lost 2 bases, with 13 bases between them.

Worth noting for this clonotype: This may stem from a read error, because a much larger clone lies one nucleotide away. The chain employs TRBV4-2 and TRBJ1-4, with D uncertain. This CDR3 is 13 amino acids long. Germline V gene data show CDR1 as LGHNA and CDR2 as YNFKEQ. In DNA form, the CDR3 reads TGTGCCAGCAGCGGACGTCGGGCTGAAAGACTGTTTTTT. It yields the protein CASSGRRAERLFF.

A word on this clonotype: Being one base from a much bigger clone, this may be a read error. The rearrangement joins TRBV30 to TRBJ1-4; 7 nucleotides match TRBD1. The CDR3 length is 17 residues. The V and J ends lost 2 bases and 8 bases, in that order; junction bases with no gene match: 17. Germline loops: CDR1 GTSNPN, CDR2 SVGIG (reference sequence). CDR3 in amino acids: CAWSQDYLGTQGEKLFF. The CDR3 DNA follows: TGTGCCTGGAGTCAAGATTATCTAGGGACACAGGGGGAAAAACTGTTTTTT. Looking up the rest from reference TRBV30 and TRBJ1-4 gives the full variable domain: SQTIHQWPATLVQPVGSPLSLECTVEGTSNPNLYWYRQAAGRGLQLLFYSVGIGQISSEVPQNLSASRPQDRQFILSSKKLLLSDSGFYLCAWSQDYLGTQGEKLFFGSGTQLSVL.

The chain employs TRBV5-5 and TRBJ2-5; 7 bases map to TRBD2. Per germline, CDR1 SGHKS and CDR2 YYEKEE (reference sequence). This CDR3 region has 15 residues. J gave up 0 bases and V 2 bases, and 4 bases lay outside the gene matches. For the CDR3, the DNA is TGTGCCAGCAGCTTTGGGACTAAGTACCAAGAGACCCAGTACTTC. Residues: CASSFGTKYQETQYF.

This clonotype was counted at least ten times. The V and J genes are TRBV29-1 and TRBJ2-7; D might be TRBD1 (6 bases). This CDR3 is built from 12 residues. Trimming took 8 bases from V and 1 from J, leaving 12 bases between them. Looked up from germline, CDR1 is SQVTM and CDR2 is ANQGSEA. CDR3 DNA: TGCAGCTTCACCGGACAGTCCTACGAGCAGTACTTC. It yields the protein CSFTGQSYEQYF.

In its sample, this clonotype was seen many times. This chain links TRBV12-3 or TRBV12-4 with TRBJ2-7; 13 nucleotides line up with TRBD2. This CDR3 comprises 19 residues. V lost 2 bases, J lost 2 bases, and 12 bases stayed unmatched. CDR3 protein: CASSLRGTSGTTTPYEQYF. The CDR3 coding sequence is TGTGCCAGCAGTTTAAGGGGGACTAGCGGGACTACGACCCCCTACGAGCAGTACTTC.

This clonotype occurred many times. The chain uses TRBV28 and TRBJ1-1; D remains ambiguous. Germline CDR1 MDHEN, CDR2 SYDVKM. This CDR3 is built from 13 residues. V shed 1 base and J shed 1 base, with 4 bases lying between them. CDR3 sequence reads: CASSLLGNTEAFF. DNA for the CDR3: TGTGCCAGCAGTTTATTAGGGAACACTGAAGCTTTCTTT.

In this sample, this clonotype turned up many times. V gene TRBV5-1 combines with J gene TRBJ2-1, with 9 bases fitting TRBD1. V lost 0 bases and J lost 10; bases outside the gene matches: 2. The germline CDR1 and CDR2 sequences are SGHRS and YFSETQ. The CDR3 is 13 residues long. The CDR3 nucleotides read TGCGCCAGCAGCTTGGGGACAGGGGCAGAGCAGTTCTTC. Protein product: CASSLGTGAEQFF.

The chain carries TRBV24-1 and TRBJ2-2, with 8 bases identical to TRBD1. The CDR3 totals 14 residues. The V gene end was trimmed by 8 bases and the J gene end by 1 base; junction bases not matched to a gene: 2. CDR1 is KGHDR and CDR2 is SFDVKD in the germline V gene. The CDR3 region is CATTGQGNTGELFF. As DNA, the CDR3 is TGTGCCACCACCGGACAGGGGAACACCGGGGAGCTGTTTTTT.

This clonotype was picked up many times. The chain recombines TRBV7-3 with TRBJ1-1; D is undetermined. Between the trimmed V and J ends, which lost 4 bases and 7 bases, there was a span of 10 bases. The germline V gene has CDR1 SGHTA and CDR2 FQGTGA. The CDR3 totals 12 residues. CDR3 amino acids: CASSSREGEAFF. CDR3 DNA: TGTGCCAGCAGCTCCCGCGAGGGTGAAGCTTTCTTT.

This clonotype appeared many times. The genes are TRBV13 and TRBJ2-5, with 8 bases that match TRBD1. Germline assignment: CDR1 PRHDT and CDR2 FYEKMQ (reference sequence). There are 14 residues in the CDR3. The junction had 5 bases not matched to a gene; V was cut back by 5 bases and J by 3 bases. The CDR3 DNA reads TGTGCCAGCAGCGCACGGACAGGGAAAGAGACCCAGTACTTC. This gives the protein CASSARTGKETQYF. The variable domain in full, with the rest retrieved from reference TRBV13 and TRBJ2-5, is AAGVIQSPRHLIKEKRETATLKCYPIPRHDTVYWYQQGPGQDPQFLISFYEKMQSDKGSIPDRFSAQQFSDYHSELNMSSLELGDSALYFCASSARTGKETQYFGPGTRLLVL.

The rearrangement joins TRBV11-3 to TRBJ1-1; D not certain. This CDR3 is 13 amino acids long. Germline-derived CDR1 and CDR2 are SGHNT and YENEEA. With 5 bases removed from V and 4 bases from J, the gap between germline ends came to 11 bases. This CDR3 is CASSMPGPTEAFF. CDR3 coding DNA: TGTGCCAGCAGCATGCCCGGGCCCACTGAAGCTTTCTTT.

The rearrangement joins TRBV20-1 to TRBJ2-7, with TRBD1 matching over 7 bases. The CDR3 is made up of 13 amino acids. Germline V gene sequence: CDR1 DFQATT, CDR2 SNEGSKA (reference sequence). V shed 3 bases and J 1 base; nucleotides not matched to a gene: 3. The CDR3 here is CSASRDRSYEQYF. CDR3 DNA: TGCAGTGCTAGCAGGGACAGATCCTACGAGCAGTACTTC.

This chain links TRBV5-1 with TRBJ1-1, with 8 nucleotides matching TRBD1. Germline CDR1 is SGHRS and CDR2 is YFSETQ. The CDR3 sequence is 14 residues long. The junction had 4 bases not matched to a gene; V was cut back by 2 bases and J by 4 bases. The DNA of the CDR3 is TGCGCCAGCAGCTTACCTCAGGGGGCCACTGAAGCTTTCTTT. The encoded protein is CASSLPQGATEAFF.

This clonotype was observed at least ten times. The chain employs TRBV6-1 and TRBJ1-1; D is unclear. The length of the CDR3 is 13 residues. V was shortened by 4 bases and J by 4 bases, with 10 bases between the two germline ends. Germline V gene sequence: CDR1 MNHNS, CDR2 SASEGT. The CDR3 loop reads CASSALTVTEAFF. CDR3 DNA: TGTGCCAGCAGTGCCCTCACGGTCACTGAAGCTTTCTTT.

V and J are TRBV3-1 and TRBJ1-6; D gene uncertain. CDR3 length: 15 residues. CDR1 LGHDT and CDR2 YNNKEL come from the germline V gene (reference sequence). V shed 0 bases and J shed 6 bases, with 9 bases lying between them. CDR3 in amino acids: CASSQDLVPNSPLHF. The CDR3 DNA reads as TGTGCCAGCAGCCAAGATTTGGTTCCTAATTCACCCCTCCACTTT.

This clonotype was recorded at least ten times. The chain couples TRBV19 to TRBJ1-1, with TRBD1 matching over 9 bases. CDR3 length: 14 amino acids. The ends lost 7 bases at V and 3 bases at J; junction bases unmatched: 6. The germline gives CDR1 LNHDA, CDR2 SQIVND (reference sequence). CDR3 residues: CASNPDRGYTEAFF. CDR3 coding DNA: TGTGCCAGTAACCCAGACAGGGGGTACACTGAAGCTTTCTTT.

This clonotype appeared many times. This CDR3 is CASSTGGSEAFF. The CDR3 DNA reads as TGTGCCAGCAGTACAGGGGGCTCTGAAGCTTTCTTT. The gene calls are TRBV12-3 or TRBV12-4 and TRBJ1-1; TRBD1 matches 9 bases. V gave up 5 bases and J gave up 6 bases; unmatched junction bases: 1. The CDR3 length is 12 residues.

In this sample, this clonotype turned up many times. The CDR3 DNA is TGTGCCAAATCGACAGTCATGAACACTGAAGCTTTCTTT. It specifies CAKSTVMNTEAFF. The rearrangement joins TRBV7-2 to TRBJ1-1; D may be TRBD1 (5 bases). V was trimmed by 10 bases and J by 0 bases, leaving 12 bases between them. Germline values: CDR1 SGHTA, CDR2 FQGNSA. The CDR3 spans 13 residues.

This clonotype came up many times. V usage is TRBV7-9 and J usage is TRBJ1-1, with D hard to call. This CDR3 has 13 amino acids. CDR1 is SEHNR, CDR2 FQNEAQ, per germline (reference sequence). The germline V and J ends were trimmed by 8 bases and 1 base, with 11 bases remaining between them. CDR3 DNA: TGTGCCAGCGGAAGCCAGTCGAACACTGAAGCTTTCTTT. This translates into CASGSQSNTEAFF.

This clonotype was counted many times. The chain links TRBV27 to TRBJ2-3; TRBD1 agrees at 7 bases. The CDR3 consists of 15 residues. Germline V gene data show CDR1 as MNHEY and CDR2 as SMNVEV (reference sequence). V was pared by 6 bases and J by 1 base, with 7 bases of the junction left unmatched. This CDR3 reads CASSLRGQRTDTQYF. The CDR3 bases are TGTGCCAGCAGCCTAAGGGGACAGCGCACAGATACGCAGTATTTT.

This clonotype appeared many times. This rearrangement joins TRBV12-3 or TRBV12-4 to TRBJ1-1, with D tentatively TRBD1 (6 bases). V gave up 4 bases and J gave up 5 bases, with 14 bases separating them. CDR3 length: 14 amino acids. Here the CDR3 reads CASSWGRRRTEAFF. The CDR3 nucleotides read TGTGCCAGCAGTTGGGGGCGGCGCAGGACTGAAGCTTTCTTT.

This clonotype appeared many times. The chain joins TRBV29-1 to TRBJ2-1; 11 bases line up with TRBD2. The V segment lost 5 bases and the J segment 13 bases; nucleotides outside the gene matches: 7. The CDR3 contains 12 residues. Germline assignment: CDR1 SQVTM and CDR2 ANQGSEA. The CDR3 region is CSVIPTSGNQFF. DNA for the CDR3: TGCAGCGTTATACCGACTAGCGGGAACCAGTTCTTC.

V is TRBV30 and J is TRBJ1-1; 9 bases line up with TRBD1. The J segment lost 8 bases and the V segment lost 3 bases, leaving 4 bases of the junction unmatched. The CDR3 is 12 amino acids. Per germline, CDR1 GTSNPN and CDR2 SVGIG (reference sequence). DNA of the CDR3: TGTGCCTGGAGCCTCGGACAGGGGGAAGCTTTCTTT. It codes for CAWSLGQGEAFF.

This clonotype was seen repeatedly, ten times or more. The chain joins TRBV12-3 or TRBV12-4 to TRBJ2-7; TRBD2 might be the D (6 bases). V lost 5 bases and J 4 bases, leaving 21 bases between the germline ends. The CDR3 covers 16 residues. The CDR3 DNA reads TGTGCCAGCAGTGCCTGGACCGGGCGGGAAGGATACGAGCAGTACTTC. Protein product: CASSAWTGREGYEQYF.